This T cell receptor beta chain appears in the sequencing data of a study of beta chain features in type 1 diabetes. Study as a whole: Investigators examined some 100 million sorted cells across all samples. Study-level points and caveats: Junctions at VDJ sites from type 1 diabetes patients had fewer insertions and more deletions. All four CD4+ subsets of Type 1 diabetes patients contained TCRB CDR3s that were moderately but significantly shorter.

Since all of the isolated RNA was reverse transcribed, expressed TCRB transcripts were what got sequenced. TCRdb's copy holds only in-frame clones and misses some; the assay was immunoSEQ multiplex PCR. Here the sample spans 680,000 or so clones, around an eighth being singletons. Deletions cut 3 bases from V and 5 bases from J, with 7 bases between. Germline values: CDR1 KGHSH, CDR2 LQKENI. This CDR3 region has 12 residues. A remark on this clone: Its specificity is unknown. Within the sample, other DNA sequences also encode this same CDR3.

Sequenced input: naive CD4+ T cells from blood. This TCR was recovered from a man aged 18 to 30 with type 1 diabetes. The V and J genes are TRBV18 and TRBJ2-5; D gene uncertain. DNA for the CDR3: TGTGCCAGCTCACCGGGGTTGGAGACCCAGTACTTC. Translated, it gives CASSPGLETQYF.